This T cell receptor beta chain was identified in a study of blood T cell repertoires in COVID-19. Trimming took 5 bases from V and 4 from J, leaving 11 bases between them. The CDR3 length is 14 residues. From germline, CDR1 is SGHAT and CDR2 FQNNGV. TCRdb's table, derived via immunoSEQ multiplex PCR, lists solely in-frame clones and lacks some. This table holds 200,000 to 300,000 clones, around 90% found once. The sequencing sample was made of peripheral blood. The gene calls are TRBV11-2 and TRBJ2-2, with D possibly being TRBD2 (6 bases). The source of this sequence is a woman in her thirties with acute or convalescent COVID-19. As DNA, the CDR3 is TGTGCCAGCAGCGGGACTTTGGCCACCGGGGAGCTGTTTTTT. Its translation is CASSGTLATGELFF.